This is a list of T cell receptor beta chains from one sample in a study of blood T cell repertoires in COVID-19. The table came from immunoSEQ multiplex PCR; TCRdb's copy has only in-frame clones and leaves some out. The table lists approximately 28,000 clones, approximately 90% of them singletons. What was sequenced was peripheral blood. These receptors originate from a man aged 55 to 70 with active COVID-19. The CDR3 runs from the conserved cysteine through the conserved F or W. D genes are given only for firm matches. Expanded clones get a size class; other rows say once, few or many, or leave the size out.

clone_size d_call j_call v_call cdr3_aa cdr3_nt
- - TRBJ2-1 TRBV7-6 CASSLGLQINEQFF TGTGCCAGCAGCTTGGGACTCCAAATCAATGAGCAGTTCTTC
- - TRBJ2-2 TRBV19 CASSRGSVAGELFF TGTGCCAGTAGCCGGGGGTCGGTTGCCGGGGAGCTGTTTTTT
- TRBD1 TRBJ1-4 TRBV6-6 CASSQGQGNEKLFF TGTGCCAGCAGTCAGGGACAGGGGAATGAAAAACTGTTTTTT
- - TRBJ2-7 TRBV12-5 CASGLLSYEQYF TGTGCTAGTGGTTTGCTCTCCTACGAGCAGTACTTC
- TRBD2 TRBJ2-1 TRBV2 CASSTEVAGGNEQFF TGTGCCAGCAGTACCGAAGTAGCGGGGGGGAATGAGCAGTTCTTC
- TRBD2 TRBJ2-7 TRBV3-1/TRBV3-2 CASSNGREQYF TGTGCCAGCAGCAACGGGAGGGAGCAGTACTTC
- TRBD1 TRBJ1-5 TRBV3-1/TRBV3-2 CASSQDRQGAQHF TGTGCCAGCAGCCAAGATCGACAGGGGGCCCAGCATTTT
- TRBD1 TRBJ1-1 TRBV7-9 CASSTRQGGEAFF TGTGCCAGCAGCACTCGACAGGGGGGCGAAGCTTTCTTT
- TRBD2 TRBJ2-4 TRBV7-2 CASSLSPSGGENIQYF TGTGCCAGCAGCTTAAGCCCTAGCGGGGGGGAAAACATTCAGTACTTC
- - TRBJ1-2 TRBV3-1/TRBV3-2 CASTRGDYGYTF TGTGCCAGCACCAGGGGTGACTATGGCTACACCTTC
- TRBD1 TRBJ2-7 TRBV6-5 CASSYTGQGAEQYF TGTGCCAGCAGTTACACGGGACAGGGGGCCGAGCAGTACTTC
- TRBD2 TRBJ2-3 TRBV7-2 CASSPGGGGTDTQYF TGTGCCAGCAGCCCGGGGGGCGGGGGGACAGATACGCAGTATTTT
- - TRBJ2-1 TRBV19 CASRQYNEQFF TGTGCCAGTAGGCAGTACAATGAGCAGTTCTTC
few TRBD1 TRBJ1-5 TRBV6-6 CASSSDRGLNQPQHF TGTGCCAGCAGTTCGGACAGGGGGCTCAATCAGCCCCAGCATTTT
- - TRBJ1-1 TRBV5-1 CASSYTGQKGTEAFF TGCGCCAGCAGTTACACAGGACAGAAGGGGACTGAAGCTTTCTTT
- - TRBJ1-2 TRBV7-9 CASSLGLEGVRGGYTF TGTGCCAGCAGCTTAGGCTTGGAGGGTGTAAGAGGCGGCTACACCTTC
- - TRBJ1-4 TRBV6-1 CASSEPRFATNEKLFF TGTGCCAGCAGTGAACCCCGTTTTGCAACTAATGAAAAACTGTTTTTT
few - TRBJ1-2 TRBV13 CASSLTSTYGYTF TGTGCCAGCAGCTTGACATCTACCTATGGCTACACCTTC
- TRBD1 TRBJ1-6 TRBV5-1 CASSLGQDRSSSYNSPLHF TGCGCCAGCAGCCTCGGACAGGACCGTTCGAGCTCCTATAATTCACCCCTCCACTTT
- - TRBJ1-4 TRBV19 CASSPITGRANEKLFF TGTGCCAGTAGTCCGATAACAGGGAGAGCTAATGAAAAACTGTTTTTT
- - TRBJ2-3 TRBV9 CASSVAPLTDTQYF TGTGCCAGCAGCGTAGCCCCTCTTACAGATACGCAGTATTTT
- TRBD2 TRBJ2-3 TRBV19 CASTSSGTSGGTQYF TGTGCCAGTACGTCCAGCGGGACTAGCGGAGGTACGCAGTATTTT
few TRBD1 TRBJ2-5 TRBV6-5 CASSGTGRAKTQYF TGTGCCAGCAGCGGGACAGGCAGAGCTAAGACCCAGTACTTC
- - TRBJ1-3 TRBV3-1/TRBV3-2 CASSLGLGNTIYF TGTGCCAGCAGCCTGGGACTCGGAAACACCATATATTTT
- - TRBJ2-1 TRBV5-4 CASSPSGRAYNEQFF TGTGCCAGCAGCCCCTCGGGCAGGGCCTACAATGAGCAGTTCTTC
- - TRBJ1-1 TRBV5-1 CASRDSLSNTEAFF TGCGCCAGCAGGGACTCACTGTCGAACACTGAAGCTTTCTTT
- - TRBJ1-6 TRBV10-2 CASIGQSSSPLHF TGCGCCAGCATTGGACAGTCTTCTTCACCCCTCCACTTT
- TRBD1 TRBJ2-7 TRBV7-9 CASRRTGGLHSEQYF TGTGCCAGCAGACGTACAGGGGGCCTTCACTCCGAGCAGTACTTC
- - TRBJ1-3 TRBV5-1 CASSRGDGNTIYF TGCGCCAGCAGCCGGGGAGATGGAAACACCATATATTTT
- TRBD1 TRBJ1-5 TRBV6-5 CASSPRTGEQPQHF TGTGCCAGCAGCCCCAGAACAGGGGAACAGCCCCAGCATTTT
- TRBD1 TRBJ1-1 TRBV4-1 CASSLYRGGTEAFF TGCGCCAGCAGCCTTTACAGGGGAGGCACTGAAGCTTTCTTT
- - TRBJ1-1 TRBV19 CASSITLGAFGEAFF TGTGCCAGTAGTATCACCTTGGGGGCGTTCGGTGAAGCTTTCTTT
- TRBD1 TRBJ1-5 TRBV11-2 CASSLTGGNQPQHF TGTGCCAGCAGCTTAACAGGGGGCAATCAGCCCCAGCATTTT
- TRBD1 TRBJ1-5 TRBV4-1 CASSQATGVGNQPQHF TGCGCCAGCAGCCAAGCAACAGGGGTAGGCAATCAGCCCCAGCATTTT
- TRBD2 TRBJ2-1 TRBV9 CASSVGLVNEQFF TGTGCCAGCAGCGTGGGACTAGTAAATGAGCAGTTCTTC
once TRBD1 TRBJ2-5 TRBV5-1 CASSTGQGETQYF TGCGCCAGCAGCACAGGACAGGGGGAGACCCAGTACTTC
- - TRBJ1-2 TRBV4-1 CASSQNIQFNGYTF TGCGCCAGCAGCCAGAACATACAGTTTAATGGCTACACCTTC
- TRBD1 TRBJ2-3 TRBV14 CASSQDRVYTDTQYF TGTGCCAGCAGCCAGGACAGGGTTTACACAGATACGCAGTATTTT
- TRBD2 TRBJ2-1 TRBV19 CASKRAGGYNEQFF TGTGCCAGTAAGAGAGCGGGGGGGTACAATGAGCAGTTCTTC
few - TRBJ1-2 TRBV5-4 CASSSVGGNGYTF TGTGCCAGCAGCTCGGTGGGAGGGAACGGCTACACCTTC
- - TRBJ2-3 TRBV24-1 CATSLGGSDTQYF TGTGCCACCAGTTTAGGGGGTTCAGATACGCAGTATTTT
- TRBD1 TRBJ1-3 TRBV6-6 CASSYTRGRGGNTIYF TGTGCCAGCAGTTACACCAGGGGGCGCGGTGGAAACACCATATATTTT
- - TRBJ1-5 TRBV7-6 CASSFIQGGEPQHF TGTGCCAGCAGCTTTATTCAGGGAGGGGAGCCCCAGCATTTT
- - TRBJ2-7 TRBV10-1 CASSEAGRSYEQYF TGCGCCAGCAGTGAAGCAGGGCGCTCCTACGAGCAGTACTTC
- - TRBJ2-7 TRBV3-1/TRBV3-2 CASSQAETLEQYF TGTGCCAGCAGCCAAGCCGAGACACTCGAGCAGTACTTC
once - TRBJ2-7 TRBV6-5 CASTPFPPGEYEQYF TGTGCCAGCACCCCCTTCCCGCCAGGGGAATACGAGCAGTACTTC
- - TRBJ1-1 TRBV5-1 CASSKSLGGTEAFF TGCGCCAGCAGCAAGTCCCTGGGGGGCACTGAAGCTTTCTTT
once TRBD2 TRBJ2-5 TRBV6-1 CASSARTSGGNQETQYF TGTGCCAGCAGTGCCCGGACTAGCGGGGGAAACCAAGAGACCCAGTACTTC
- TRBD1 TRBJ2-1 TRBV18 CASSRTGSYNEQFF TGTGCCAGCTCGCGGACAGGCTCCTACAATGAGCAGTTCTTC
- TRBD1 TRBJ1-1 TRBV7-2 CASSFYRGRGTEAFF TGTGCCAGCAGCTTTTACAGGGGGCGAGGCACTGAAGCTTTCTTT
- TRBD1 TRBJ1-6 TRBV28 CASSLGDRGNSPLHF TGTGCCAGCAGTTTAGGGGACAGGGGAAATTCACCCCTCCACTTT